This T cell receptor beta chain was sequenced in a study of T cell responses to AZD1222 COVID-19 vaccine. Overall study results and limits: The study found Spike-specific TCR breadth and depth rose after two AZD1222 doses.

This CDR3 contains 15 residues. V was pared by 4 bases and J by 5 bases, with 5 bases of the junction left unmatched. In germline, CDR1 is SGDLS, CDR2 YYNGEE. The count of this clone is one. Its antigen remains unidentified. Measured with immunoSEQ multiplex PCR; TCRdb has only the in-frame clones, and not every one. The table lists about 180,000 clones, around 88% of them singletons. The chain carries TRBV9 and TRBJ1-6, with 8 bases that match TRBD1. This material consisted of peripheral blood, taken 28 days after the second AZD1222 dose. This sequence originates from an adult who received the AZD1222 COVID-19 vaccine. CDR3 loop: CASSTTGANNSPLHF. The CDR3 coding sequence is TGTGCCAGCAGCACGACAGGGGCAAATAATTCACCCCTCCACTTT.